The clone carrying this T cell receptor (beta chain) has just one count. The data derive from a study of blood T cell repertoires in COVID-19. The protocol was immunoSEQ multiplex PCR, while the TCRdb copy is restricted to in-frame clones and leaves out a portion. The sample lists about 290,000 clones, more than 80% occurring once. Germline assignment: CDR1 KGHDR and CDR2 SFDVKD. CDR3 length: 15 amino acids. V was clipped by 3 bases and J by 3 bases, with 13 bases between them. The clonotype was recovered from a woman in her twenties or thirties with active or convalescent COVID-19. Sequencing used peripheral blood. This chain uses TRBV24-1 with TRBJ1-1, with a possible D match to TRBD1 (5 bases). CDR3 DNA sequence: TGTGCCACCAGTGATCCCAGGGTTGGGGACACTGAAGCTTTCTTT. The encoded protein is CATSDPRVGDTEAFF.